Only a few counts were recorded for the clone carrying this TCR beta chain. Its antigen is currently unknown. The data derive from a study of glioma-infiltrating T cells. Study-wide points: Signature shared blood CDR3 motifs were enriched in low-divergence and depleted in high-divergence patients. Gliomas, especially low-grade, showed above-expected tissue-blood divergence; non-neoplastic patients showed below.

The iRepertoire nested amplicon-rescue multiplex PCR amplified TCR alpha and beta CDR3s from RNA. TCRdb ran MiXCR on the multiplex PCR reads and lists one entry per CDR3 protein. The table has more than 350,000 distinct CDR3 sequences, 41% seen once; the top ten hold about 11%. The clonotype originates from a human donor with low-grade glioma or glioblastoma, undergoing nonglioma brain surgery, or in good health (not recorded which). The specimen sequenced was glioma tissue, nonneoplastic brain tissue, or PBMCs (not recorded which).

The chain's CDR3 is CASRPGGGRSGNTIYF. The CDR3 DNA follows: TGTGCCAGCAGGCCGGGAGGGGGTCGCTCTGGAAACACCATATATTTT. The gene calls are TRBV7-2 and TRBJ1-3; weak D call: TRBD1 (6 bases). The CDR3 totals 16 residues. Germline loops: CDR1 SGHTA, CDR2 FQGNSA. The V and J ends lost 6 bases and 0 bases respectively, with 15 bases between them. The variable domain in full, with the rest retrieved from reference TRBV7-2 and TRBJ1-3, is GAGVSQSPSNKVTEKGKDVELRCDPISGHTALYWYRQSLGQGLEFLIYFQGNSAPDKSGLPSDRFSAERTGGSVSTLTIQRTQQEDSAVYLCASRPGGGRSGNTIYFGEGSWLTVV.